The 9 T cell receptor beta chains in this list originate from one sample, sequenced in a study of blood T cells in healthy people across ages. A second PCR, run for roughly 7 to 11 cycles, used a sample-barcoded 5' primer plus a J-beta primer mix. One entry per CDR3 protein, called by TCRdb with MiXCR from the 5' RACE reads. The table includes around 1.1 million distinct CDR3 sequences, more than 30% detected once. The sample was blood. The receptors shown here come from a man between 18 and 29 years old in good health.

The V call is TRBV7-2, the J call TRBJ2-3, with no clear D. Per germline, CDR1 SGHTA and CDR2 FQGNSA. The CDR3 length is 13 residues. Between the trimmed V and J ends, which lost 1 base and 6 bases, there was a span of 8 bases. In nucleotides, the CDR3 is TGTGCCAGCAGCTTAGAGGGCTCCGATACGCAGTATTTT. It codes for CASSLEGSDTQYF.

The rearrangement links TRBV12-3 or TRBV12-4 to TRBJ1-5, with a tentative D call TRBD1 (5 bases). This CDR3 is 14 amino acids long. Trimming took 6 bases from V and 6 from J, leaving 15 bases between them. CDR3 DNA sequence: TGTGCCAGCAGCTGGGGCCCAAGTGGTCAGCCCCAGCATTTT. Protein: CASSWGPSGQPQHF.

This clonotype was detected a few times. The gene calls are TRBV12-3 or TRBV12-4 and TRBJ2-7, with D unresolved. The CDR3 consists of 13 residues. The V end lost 6 bases, the J end lost 5 bases, and 14 bases lay between the germline ends. The CDR3 sequence is CASSSSSGHEQYF. CDR3 DNA sequence: TGTGCCAGCAGCTCCTCCTCTGGCCACGAGCAGTACTTC.

The chain recombines TRBV7-9 with TRBJ2-5; D is possibly TRBD2 (6 bases). CDR3 length: 15 residues. The V gene's germline CDR1 is SEHNR and CDR2 FQNEAQ (reference sequence). Trimming took 3 bases from V and 11 from J, leaving 22 bases between them. The CDR3 is CASSFDRDSYNEQYF. CDR3 DNA: TGTGCCAGCAGCTTCGACCGGGACTCCTACAATGAGCAGTACTTC.

This clonotype was seen only a few times. This chain connects TRBV6-2 or TRBV6-3 to TRBJ1-2; tentatively, D is TRBD1 (5 bases). Germline CDR1 and CDR2: MNHEY and SVGEGT. The CDR3 contains 14 residues. V was pared by 5 bases and J by 7 bases, with 17 bases between. The CDR3 here is CASSVPGRSSGYTF. CDR3 DNA sequence: TGTGCCAGCAGTGTGCCAGGGAGATCGTCTGGCTACACCTTC.

The chain recombines TRBV5-1 with TRBJ1-1; 11 nucleotides match TRBD1. This CDR3 is built from 15 residues. The trim removed 3 bases at V and 3 bases at J, leaving 4 bases unmatched. CDR1 and CDR2 from the germline V gene are SGHRS and YFSETQ. The CDR3 DNA is TGCGCCAGCAGCTCGGACAGGGGGCGGGACACTGAAGCTTTCTTT. Protein sequence: CASSSDRGRDTEAFF.

V and J are TRBV15 and TRBJ1-1, with D tentatively TRBD1 (6 bases). The germline V and J ends were trimmed by 1 base and 3 bases, with 12 bases remaining between them. This CDR3 contains 15 residues. CDR1 LNHNV and CDR2 YYDKDF come from the germline V gene (reference sequence). The CDR3 sequence is CATSRVTGLDTEAFF. The CDR3 DNA reads as TGTGCCACCAGCAGAGTCACAGGGTTGGACACTGAAGCTTTCTTT.

The genes are TRBV9 and TRBJ2-1; 7 bases match TRBD2. The CDR3 is 18 residues long. Germline values: CDR1 SGDLS, CDR2 YYNGEE. The V and J ends lost 4 bases and 4 bases, in that order; junction bases with no gene match: 17. CDR3 nucleotide sequence: TGTGCCAGCAGCCAGGAACCGGGACTACCTTCCCCTTACAATGAGCAGTTCTTC. Its translation: CASSQEPGLPSPYNEQFF.

The chain joins TRBV29-1 to TRBJ2-1; tentatively, D is TRBD1 or TRBD2 (5 bases each). CDR1 is SQVTM and CDR2 is ANQGSEA in the germline V gene. With 4 bases removed from V and 0 bases from J, the gap between germline ends came to 16 bases. The CDR3 has 16 amino acids. The CDR3 reads CSVGGGYRGSYNEQFF. The CDR3 bases are TGCAGCGTTGGTGGGGGATACAGAGGCTCCTACAATGAGCAGTTCTTC.